What follows are 2 T cell receptor beta chains derived from one specimen sequenced in a study of shared clonotypes between healthy human individuals (dated by TCRdb to 2020 to 2022). The library was prepared using the immunoSEQ multiplex PCR assay. TCRdb obtained this table from immuneACCESS and retained in-frame rearrangements with V and J assigned. These tables miss some clones; where compared with another copy, unresolved V genes account for less than half of the shortfall, and the remainder is unexplained. In all, the sample holds 2 million or so clones, and approximately 95% of those were seen once. The ten largest clones take up under 0.15% of the sample. Sequences were obtained from naive CD4+ T cells sorted from blood. Sample cell subset or site, as interpreted from the label and publication: CD45RA+ positively selected. Source of these receptors: a young man in good health.

CDR3 sequence: CASSRGLVGETQYF. For the CDR3, the DNA is TGTGCCAGCAGCCGCGGACTCGTCGGGGAGACCCAGTACTTC. This chain connects TRBV6-5 to TRBJ2-5, with a tentative D call TRBD2 (5 bases). The V end was cut by 6 bases, the J end by 5 bases, with 16 bases between. This CDR3 contains 14 residues. Germline CDR1 and CDR2: MNHEY and SVGAGI.

This chain uses TRBV6-1 with TRBJ2-7, with TRBD2 matching over 12 bases. Losses at the gene ends were 6 bases for V and 7 bases for J; bases not matched to a gene: 10. Germline CDR1 reads MNHNS; CDR2 reads SASEGT. The length of the CDR3 is 15 residues. CDR3 sequence reads: CASRKGLAGFGEQYF. In DNA form, the CDR3 reads TGTGCCAGCAGAAAAGGACTAGCGGGGTTCGGAGAGCAGTACTTC.